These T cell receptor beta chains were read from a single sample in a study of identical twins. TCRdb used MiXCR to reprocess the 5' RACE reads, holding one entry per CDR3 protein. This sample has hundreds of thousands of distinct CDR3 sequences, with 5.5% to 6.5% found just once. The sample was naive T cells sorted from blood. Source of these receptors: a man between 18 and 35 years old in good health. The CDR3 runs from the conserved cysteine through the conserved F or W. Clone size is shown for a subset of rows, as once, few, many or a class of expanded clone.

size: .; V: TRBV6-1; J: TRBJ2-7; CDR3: CASKPPGQFYEQYF
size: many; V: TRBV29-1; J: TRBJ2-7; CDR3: CSVETSGTYEQYF
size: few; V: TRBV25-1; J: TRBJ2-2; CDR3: CASSESSTPRYGELFF
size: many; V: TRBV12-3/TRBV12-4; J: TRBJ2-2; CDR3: CASRGRLTGELFF
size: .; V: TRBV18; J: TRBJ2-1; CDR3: CASSLTGPGDEQFF
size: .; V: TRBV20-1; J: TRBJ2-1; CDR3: CSARSGDPLNEQFF
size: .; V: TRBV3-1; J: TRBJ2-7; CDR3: CASSVAGAGPTYEQYF
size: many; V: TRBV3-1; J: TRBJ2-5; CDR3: CASSQRGTSGSDETQYF
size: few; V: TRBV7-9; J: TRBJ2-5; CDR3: CASSYSGRAIGETQYF
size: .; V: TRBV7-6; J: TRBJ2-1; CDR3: CASAANPTRDLQGGEQFF
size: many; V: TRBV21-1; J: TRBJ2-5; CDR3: CASSKKGRALETQYF
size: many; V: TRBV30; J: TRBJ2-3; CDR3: CAWTTDTQYF
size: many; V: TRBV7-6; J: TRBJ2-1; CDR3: CASSLATGSGSSYNEQFF
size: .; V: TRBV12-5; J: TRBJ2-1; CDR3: CASGLSYGGGEQFF
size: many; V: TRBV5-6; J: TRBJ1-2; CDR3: CASRSTDPYYGYTF
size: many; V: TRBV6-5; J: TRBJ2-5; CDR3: CASSYGTGIQETQYF
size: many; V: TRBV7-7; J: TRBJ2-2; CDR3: CASSLAGRITGELFF
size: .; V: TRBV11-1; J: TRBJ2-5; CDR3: CASSFRLAGGPSDETQYF
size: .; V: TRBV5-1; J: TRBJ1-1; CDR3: CASSPHREANTEAFF
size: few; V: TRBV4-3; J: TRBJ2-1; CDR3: CASSQGRTTHEQFF